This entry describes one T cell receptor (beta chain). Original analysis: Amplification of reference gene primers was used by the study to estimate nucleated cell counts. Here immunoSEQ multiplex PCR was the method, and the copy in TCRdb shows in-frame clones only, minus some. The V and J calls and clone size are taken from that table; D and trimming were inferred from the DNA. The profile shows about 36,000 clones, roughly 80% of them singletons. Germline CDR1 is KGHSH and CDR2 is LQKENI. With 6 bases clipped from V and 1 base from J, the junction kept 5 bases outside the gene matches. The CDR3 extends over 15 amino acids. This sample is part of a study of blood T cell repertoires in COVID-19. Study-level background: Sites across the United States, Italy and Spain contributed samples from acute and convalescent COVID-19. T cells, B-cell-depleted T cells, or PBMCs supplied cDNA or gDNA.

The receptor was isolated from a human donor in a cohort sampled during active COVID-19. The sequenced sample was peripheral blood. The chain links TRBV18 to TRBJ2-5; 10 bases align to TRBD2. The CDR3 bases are TGTGCCAGCTCGCCCCTAGCGGGGGCCCAAGAGACCCAGTACTTC. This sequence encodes CASSPLAGAQETQYF.